The 9 T cell receptor beta chains in this list originate from one sample, sequenced in a study of neurological immune-mediated disorders. Each CDR3 protein gets one entry after TCRdb re-called the 5' RACE reads with MiXCR. The table has around 80,000 distinct CDR3 sequences, around 10% seen once; the top ten hold about 1.8%. Specimen: PBMCs. These receptors all come from a man aged 35 to 55 in good health.

The table lists this clonotype with many counts. The chain joins TRBV20-1 to TRBJ2-7; D possibly uses TRBD1 or TRBD2 (5 bases each). The CDR3 runs 14 residues. Trimming took 5 bases from V and 2 from J, leaving 16 bases between them. In germline, CDR1 is DFQATT, CDR2 SNEGSKA (reference sequence). The CDR3 DNA sequence: TGCAGTGCTCTCACGAGGGGAAATCCCTACGAGCAGTACTTC. It specifies CSALTRGNPYEQYF.

This clonotype was seen many times. This chain joins TRBV20-1 and TRBJ1-2, with a possible D match to TRBD1 (5 bases). The CDR3 runs 14 residues. Germline lookup yields CDR1 DFQATT and CDR2 SNEGSKA (reference sequence). The V end lost 3 bases, the J end lost 8 bases, and 19 bases lay between the germline ends. Written as DNA, the CDR3 is TGCAGTGCTAGGGGCCCCGGGGCCCCGGAGGGCTACACCTTC. This encodes CSARGPGAPEGYTF.

There are many counts of this clonotype. J is TRBJ2-7 and V is TRBV9; TRBD2 aligns across 8 bases. This CDR3 has 15 residues. J was trimmed by 2 bases and V by 0 bases; bases with no gene match: 4. Germline V gene data show CDR1 as SGDLS and CDR2 as YYNGEE. CDR3 residues: CASSVDSGGTYEQYF. The CDR3 DNA is TGTGCCAGCAGCGTAGACAGCGGGGGAACCTACGAGCAGTACTTC.

This clonotype came up many times. V and J are TRBV6-5 and TRBJ1-2, with TRBD1 matching 8 bases. Losses at the gene ends were 6 bases for V and 4 bases for J; bases not matched to a gene: 10. This CDR3 has 15 amino acids. The germline V gene has CDR1 MNHEY and CDR2 SVGAGI. CDR3 sequence reads: CASRRQGKTSYGYTF. The CDR3 DNA reads TGTGCCAGCAGACGACAGGGGAAAACGTCCTATGGCTACACCTTC.

The rearrangement joins TRBV5-1 to TRBJ2-3; TRBD1 agrees at 8 bases. This CDR3 region has 15 residues. Germline CDR1 and CDR2: SGHRS and YFSETQ. Germline trimming cut 3 bases from V and 2 bases from J; bases unmatched to any gene: 5. CDR3 in DNA: TGCGCCAGCAGCTATCAGGGGGCGCCCACAGATACGCAGTATTTT. Protein product: CASSYQGAPTDTQYF.

This clonotype was found many times. This chain links TRBV5-4 with TRBJ2-1; TRBD2 matches at 7 bases. The CDR3 runs to 15 residues. The junction had 7 bases not matched to a gene; V was cut back by 4 bases and J by 3 bases. The germline V gene has CDR1 SGHNT and CDR2 YYREEE (reference sequence). CDR3 protein: CASSPGGFGYNEQFF. CDR3 nucleotides: TGTGCCAGCAGCCCCGGGGGGTTCGGCTACAATGAGCAGTTCTTC.

This clonotype was seen at least ten times. This chain links TRBV14 with TRBJ2-1; D is possibly TRBD1 (6 bases). Germline V lookup: CDR1 SGHDN, CDR2 FVKESK. The CDR3 loop spans 16 amino acids. Trimming removed 1 base at V and 0 bases at J, with 10 bases between. The CDR3 DNA reads TGTGCCAGCAGCCAAGTGAGGGGGTTCTCCTACAATGAGCAGTTCTTC. It specifies CASSQVRGFSYNEQFF.

This clonotype was picked up a small number of times. The V and J genes are TRBV4-1 and TRBJ2-3, with 7 bases identical to TRBD1. The CDR3 is made up of 14 amino acids. V shed 1 base and J 6 bases; nucleotides not matched to a gene: 4. Germline CDR1 and CDR2: MGHRA and YSYEKL. The chain's CDR3 is CASSQGDRADTQYF. Written as DNA, the CDR3 is TGCGCCAGCAGCCAAGGAGACAGGGCTGATACGCAGTATTTT.

Many counts were recorded for this clonotype. The CDR3 is CASSGAGTDTQYF. In DNA form, the CDR3 reads TGTGCCAGCAGTGGGGCGGGCACAGATACGCAGTATTTT. The chain is built from TRBV25-1 and TRBJ2-3; the D is unclear. The CDR3 has 13 residues. Trimming shortened V by 4 bases and J by 1 base, and 6 bases separated the two germline ends. CDR1 and CDR2 from the germline V gene are MGHDK and SYGVNS.